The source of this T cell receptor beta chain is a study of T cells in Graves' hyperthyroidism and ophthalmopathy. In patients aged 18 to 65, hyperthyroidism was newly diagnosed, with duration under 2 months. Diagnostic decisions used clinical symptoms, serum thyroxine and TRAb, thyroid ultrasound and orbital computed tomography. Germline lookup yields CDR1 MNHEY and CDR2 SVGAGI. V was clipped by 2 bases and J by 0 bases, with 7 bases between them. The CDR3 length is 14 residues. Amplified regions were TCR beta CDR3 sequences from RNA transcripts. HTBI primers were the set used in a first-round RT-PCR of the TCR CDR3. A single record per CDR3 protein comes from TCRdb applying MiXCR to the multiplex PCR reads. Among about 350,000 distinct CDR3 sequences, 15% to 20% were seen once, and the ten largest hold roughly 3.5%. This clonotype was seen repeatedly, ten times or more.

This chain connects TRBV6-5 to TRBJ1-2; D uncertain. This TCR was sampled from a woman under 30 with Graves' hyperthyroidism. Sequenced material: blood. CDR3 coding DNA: TGTGCCAGCAGTTACCGGGGAGCTAACTATGGCTACACCTTC. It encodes CASSYRGANYGYTF.